The TCR beta chain under discussion was sequenced for a study of vaccination effects on CD4 cells after COVID-19. Study conclusions and caveats: Infection-derived and vaccine-derived clones contracted markedly late after vaccination.

Germline-derived CDR1 and CDR2 are LNHDA and SQIVND (reference sequence). The CDR3 extends over 15 amino acids. V was pared by 6 bases and J by 7 bases, with 21 bases between. Remarks on this clone: The antigen is undetermined.

This table comes from immunoSEQ multiplex PCR, and its TCRdb copy is limited to in-frame clones, with some not included. The sample has more than 45,000 clones, around 80% seen once. Following 10 days of culture, CD4+ T cells were isolated. Nucleocapsid antibody tests were negative, and the vaccine recipients had no prior SARS-CoV-2 infection. On days 3 and 7, fresh IL-2 medium replaced half the medium. The chain links TRBV19 to TRBJ1-2; D might be TRBD1 (5 bases). This TCR derives from a human donor who received a COVID-19 vaccine. This material consisted of CD4+ T cells from PBMCs cultured without peptide, taken before COVID-19 vaccination. This CDR3 reads CASSPTSSGIGGYTF. In nucleotides, the CDR3 is TGTGCCAGTAGCCCCACGTCGTCAGGGATAGGTGGCTACACCTTC.